The rows below give T cell receptor beta chains drawn from one sample of a study of cytomegalovirus exposure and HLA in healthy donors. Produced via immunoSEQ multiplex PCR; TCRdb's table is partial and in-frame only. The data show about 160,000 clones, around 77% seen once. Sequencing was performed on PBMCs. Source of these receptors: a man aged 45 to 65 in good health and CMV-seropositive. Both conserved end residues are part of each CDR3. Each record gives: clone size, CDR3 length, J gene, D gene, V gene, CDR3 protein, CDR3 DNA. The D gene is left open where the match is weak. Only some rows state a clone size, as once, few, many or a class for expanded clones.

-	16	TRBJ1-5	TRBD1	TRBV7-2	CASSPRPGQGNQPQHF	TGTGCCAGCAGCCCTAGGCCGGGACAGGGTAATCAGCCCCAGCATTTT
-	14	TRBJ1-1	-	TRBV6-6	CASSLLSAGGEAFF	TGTGCCAGCAGTTTATTGTCAGCTGGAGGGGAAGCTTTCTTT
-	15	TRBJ1-5	TRBD1	TRBV4-1	CASSQDGQGGQPQHF	TGCGCCAGCAGCCAGGATGGACAGGGAGGACAGCCCCAGCATTTT
-	14	TRBJ2-2	-	TRBV2	CASSVEMITGELFF	TGTGCCAGCAGTGTTGAGATGATCACCGGGGAGCTGTTTTTT
-	12	TRBJ2-1	TRBD2	TRBV11-3	CASSRAGGEQFF	TGTGCCAGCAGCCGTGCCGGGGGGGAGCAGTTCTTC
-	14	TRBJ1-1	-	TRBV6-6	CASSPSRGNTEAFF	TGTGCCAGCAGTCCCTCCCGGGGAAACACTGAAGCTTTCTTT
-	14	TRBJ1-1	TRBD1	TRBV6-5	CASSYGQGSTEAFF	TGTGCCAGCAGTTATGGACAGGGGAGCACTGAAGCTTTCTTT
-	12	TRBJ2-7	-	TRBV6-1	CASSGDVYEQYF	TGTGCCAGCTCTGGAGACGTCTACGAGCAGTACTTC
-	14	TRBJ2-7	-	TRBV10-2	CASSEPSGAYEQYF	TGCGCCAGCAGTGAGCCTTCAGGGGCCTACGAGCAGTACTTC
-	16	TRBJ2-7	TRBD1	TRBV7-6	CASSSQTGFSSYEQYF	TGTGCCAGCAGCTCGCAGACAGGGTTTAGCTCCTACGAGCAGTACTTC
-	15	TRBJ2-1	-	TRBV7-9	CASSLVAGWFNEQFF	TGTGCCAGCAGCTTAGTGGCAGGGTGGTTCAATGAGCAGTTCTTC
-	14	TRBJ1-6	TRBD1	TRBV27	CASSPLTGISPLHF	TGTGCCAGCAGTCCCTTGACAGGGATTTCACCCCTCCACTTT
few	16	TRBJ2-6	-	TRBV19	CASSIASGTGANVLTF	TGTGCCAGTAGTATTGCTTCAGGGACTGGGGCCAACGTCCTGACTTTC
few	13	TRBJ2-3	-	TRBV9	CASSPLIADTQYF	TGTGCCAGCAGCCCACTGATAGCAGATACGCAGTATTTT
once	14	TRBJ1-3	-	TRBV5-1	CASSETGSGNTIYF	TGCGCCAGCAGCGAAACAGGGTCTGGAAACACCATATATTTT
-	16	TRBJ2-2	-	TRBV9	CASSVGGLPNTGELFF	TGTGCCAGCAGCGTAGGAGGTCTGCCAAACACCGGGGAGCTGTTTTTT
-	17	TRBJ2-3	-	TRBV9	CASSVDQQGAGTDTQYF	TGTGCCAGCAGCGTGGATCAACAGGGCGCAGGCACAGATACGCAGTATTTT
-	16	TRBJ1-5	-	TRBV19	CASNPLWEGVNQPQHF	TGTGCCAGTAATCCTTTATGGGAAGGGGTTAATCAGCCCCAGCATTTT
-	13	TRBJ1-1	-	TRBV5-6	CASTTGMNTEAFF	TGTGCCAGCACTACGGGGATGAACACTGAAGCTTTCTTT